Listed here are 29 T cell receptor beta chains from one sample, sequenced in a study of cytomegalovirus exposure and HLA in healthy donors. The table came from immunoSEQ multiplex PCR; TCRdb's copy has only in-frame clones and leaves some out. Of about 130,000 clones in the sample, more than 70% are singletons; the top ten hold 1.4% to 1.5%. The specimen sequenced was PBMCs. The receptors derive from a man under 40 in good health and CMV-seronegative.

V is TRBV5-4 and J is TRBJ2-5, with D hard to call. CDR3 length: 11 residues. Per the germline V gene, CDR1 is SGHNT and CDR2 is YYREEE (reference sequence). Trimming shortened V by 1 base and J by 5 bases, and 3 bases separated the two germline ends. The CDR3: CASSLQETQYF. DNA of the CDR3: TGTGCCAGCAGCTTGCAGGAGACCCAGTACTTC.

The J gene is TRBJ1-2, the V gene TRBV12-5; D gene uncertain. The CDR3 is made up of 14 amino acids. The germline CDR1 and CDR2 sequences are LGHNT and FRNRAP. V was pared by 3 bases and J by 3 bases, with 11 bases between. The CDR3: CASGLNQDDYGYTF. The CDR3 DNA reads as TGTGCTAGTGGTTTAAACCAGGATGACTATGGCTACACCTTC.

The chain employs TRBV15 and TRBJ1-5; D gene unclear. Germline CDR1 is LNHNV and CDR2 is YYDKDF (reference sequence). The length of the CDR3 is 13 residues. Trimming removed 4 bases at V and 5 bases at J, with 9 bases between. CDR3 region: CATSIEIHQPQHF. Here the CDR3 DNA reads TGTGCCACCAGCATTGAGATCCATCAGCCCCAGCATTTT.

The chain is built from TRBV29-1 and TRBJ2-2; possible D gene TRBD2, 5 bases. Trimming removed 4 bases at V and 5 bases at J, with 8 bases between. The CDR3 contains 12 residues. Per germline, CDR1 SQVTM and CDR2 ANQGSEA. The CDR3 region is CSVGRGTGELFF. As DNA, the CDR3 is TGCAGCGTTGGACGGGGTACCGGGGAGCTGTTTTTT.

This rearrangement joins TRBV19 to TRBJ2-7; D might be TRBD1 (6 bases). The CDR3 consists of 14 residues. Between the trimmed V and J ends, which lost 8 bases and 5 bases, there was a span of 19 bases. The germline gives CDR1 LNHDA, CDR2 SQIVND (reference sequence). CDR3 amino acids: CASSPYQGINEQYF. DNA for the CDR3: TGTGCCAGTTCTCCATATCAGGGGATCAACGAGCAGTACTTC.

V is TRBV18 and J is TRBJ2-2, with a tentative D call TRBD2 (8 bases). V was cut by 6 bases and J by 4 bases, with 15 bases left in between. The germline CDR1 and CDR2 sequences are KGHSH and LQKENI. This CDR3 contains 15 residues. The chain's CDR3 is CASSPGGDSTGELFF. The CDR3, as DNA: TGTGCCAGCTCGCCGGGAGGGGACAGCACCGGGGAGCTGTTTTTT. Full variable domain (outside the CDR3, taken from reference TRBV18 and TRBJ2-2): NAGVMQNPRHLVRRRGQEARLRCSPMKGHSHVYWYRQLPEEGLKFMVYLQKENIIDESGMPKERFSAEFPKEGPSILRIQQVVRGDSAAYFCASSPGGDSTGELFFGEGSRLTVL.

The V gene is TRBV7-2, the J gene TRBJ1-5; D call uncertain. V lost 1 base to trimming and J lost 6 bases, with 7 bases between them. The CDR3 covers 13 residues. Germline V lookup: CDR1 SGHTA, CDR2 FQGNSA. CDR3 sequence (DNA): TGTGCCAGCAGCTTAGGAGTCGGTCAGCCCCAGCATTTT. It yields the protein CASSLGVGQPQHF.

The V call is TRBV25-1, the J call TRBJ2-1; 12 bases line up with TRBD2. There are 15 residues in the CDR3. J gave up 11 bases and V 5 bases, and 10 bases lay outside the gene matches. The germline gives CDR1 MGHDK, CDR2 SYGVNS. CDR3 DNA: TGTGCCAGCAGTCCCCCGGCCGGACTAGCGGGGAAGCAGTTCTTC. It encodes CASSPPAGLAGKQFF.

The chain carries TRBV7-2 and TRBJ2-5, with D perhaps TRBD2 (5 bases). V lost 5 bases and J 1 base, leaving 17 bases between the germline ends. The CDR3 has 16 amino acids. Germline CDR1 is SGHTA and CDR2 is FQGNSA. CDR3 bases: TGTGCCAGCAGCCCCTATGGAGCGGCCGTCCAAGAGACCCAGTACTTC. It translates to CASSPYGAAVQETQYF.

The chain recombines TRBV7-9 with TRBJ2-2, with TRBD1 identical over 10 bases. The CDR3 has 15 residues. V dropped 5 bases and J dropped 5; count of bases not matched to a gene: 5. CDR1 is SEHNR, CDR2 FQNEAQ, per germline (reference sequence). Written as DNA, the CDR3 is TGTGCCAGCAGCCTCCGGGACAGGGGAACCGGGGAGCTGTTTTTT. Translating gives CASSLRDRGTGELFF. Full variable domain (missing parts from reference TRBV7-9 and TRBJ2-2): DTGVSQNPRHKITKRGQNVTFRCDPISEHNRLYWYRQTLGQGPEFLTYFQNEAQLEKSRLLSDRFSAERPKGSFSTLEIQRTEQGDSAMYLCASSLRDRGTGELFFGEGSRLTVL.

The chain is built from TRBV2 and TRBJ2-5; 7 bases match TRBD2. Looked up from germline, CDR1 is SNHLY and CDR2 is FYNNEI. The length of the CDR3 is 16 residues. V lost 8 bases to trimming and J lost 2 bases; unmatched junction nucleotides: 14. DNA for the CDR3: TGTGCCAGCGTTTTCTCAGGGAGGGTAGGGCAAGAGACCCAGTACTTC. It yields the protein CASVFSGRVGQETQYF.

The chain links TRBV9 to TRBJ2-2, with a weak D call TRBD1 (5 bases). V dropped 0 bases and J dropped 0 bases, with 6 bases sitting between them. The CDR3 is 15 amino acids. Germline loops: CDR1 SGDLS, CDR2 YYNGEE. The CDR3 nucleotides read TGTGCCAGCAGCGTAGCAGGGTCGAACACCGGGGAGCTGTTTTTT. Translating gives CASSVAGSNTGELFF.

V and J are TRBV2 and TRBJ1-5; D possibly corresponds to TRBD1 (6 bases). Between the trimmed V and J ends, which lost 3 bases and 7 bases, there was a span of 7 bases. CDR3 length: 12 amino acids. Germline V lookup: CDR1 SNHLY, CDR2 FYNNEI. CDR3 protein: CASSDRGQPQHF. DNA for the CDR3: TGTGCCAGCAGTGACAGGGGCCAGCCCCAGCATTTT.

This clone was recorded only once. The chain joins TRBV29-1 to TRBJ1-2; D perhaps matches TRBD1 (5 bases). Germline CDR1 SQVTM, CDR2 ANQGSEA. The CDR3 consists of 12 residues. Trimming removed 7 bases at V and 2 bases at J, with 11 bases between. CDR3 in amino acids: CSDRGTNYGYTF. CDR3 DNA: TGCAGCGACCGCGGGACCAACTATGGCTACACCTTC.

The chain joins TRBV4-3 to TRBJ1-4; 8 bases fit TRBD1. The germline V gene has CDR1 LGHNA and CDR2 YSLEER. This CDR3 has 16 amino acids. V was pared by 1 base and J by 2 bases, with 3 bases of the junction left unmatched. The CDR3 coding sequence is TGCGCCAGCAGCCAAGGGACAGGGAGGACTAATGAAAAACTGTTTTTT. Amino acids: CASSQGTGRTNEKLFF.

DNA of the CDR3: TGCAGCGGTACGGGTCCAATCACAGATACGCAGTATTTT. Its translation: CSGTGPITDTQYF. This rearrangement joins TRBV29-1 to TRBJ2-3; D is unresolved. CDR1 and CDR2 from the germline V gene are SQVTM and ANQGSEA. V lost 7 bases and J lost 2, with 13 bases in between. The CDR3 is made up of 13 amino acids.

The chain uses TRBV5-4 and TRBJ1-1; D is ambiguous. The CDR3 is 11 amino acids. The germline gives CDR1 SGHNT, CDR2 YYREEE (reference sequence). With 4 bases removed from V and 8 bases from J, the gap between germline ends came to 9 bases. The CDR3 spells CASSTRSEAFF. CDR3 nucleotide sequence: TGTGCCAGCAGCACTCGTAGCGAAGCTTTCTTT.

The chain recombines TRBV4-1 with TRBJ2-7; 7 positions match TRBD1. Germline CDR1 and CDR2: MGHRA and YSYEKL. This CDR3 contains 13 residues. Unmatched junction bases numbered 5, after V lost 4 bases and J lost 5 bases. CDR3 region: CASSRTTGNEQYF. CDR3 bases: TGCGCCAGCAGCCGTACGACAGGGAACGAGCAGTACTTC.

The genes are TRBV7-2 and TRBJ2-5, with 8 bases identical to TRBD1. The CDR3 covers 13 residues. V gave up 5 bases and J gave up 4 bases; unmatched junction bases: 3. Germline V CDR1 and CDR2: SGHTA, FQGNSA. The CDR3 region is CASSGGQVETQYF. The CDR3 coding sequence is TGTGCCAGCAGCGGGGGACAGGTAGAGACCCAGTACTTC.

The chain uses TRBV5-1 and TRBJ2-7; D is perhaps TRBD1 (5 bases). The CDR3 runs to 15 residues. CDR1 and CDR2 from the germline V gene are SGHRS and YFSETQ. Deletions cut 4 bases from V and 2 bases from J, with 16 bases between. CDR3 sequence reads: CASSPTEEEPYEQYF. DNA for the CDR3: TGCGCCAGCAGCCCGACAGAGGAAGAGCCCTACGAGCAGTACTTC. The full variable domain, rest sourced from reference TRBV5-1 and TRBJ2-7, is KAGVTQTPRYLIKTRGQQVTLSCSPISGHRSVSWYQQTPGQGLQFLFEYFSETQRNKGNFPGRFSGRQFSNSRSEMNVSTLELGDSALYLCASSPTEEEPYEQYFGPGTRLTVT.

The rearrangement links TRBV7-7 to TRBJ2-1; 7 bases map to TRBD1. The germline CDR1 and CDR2 sequences are SSHAT and FNYEAQ (reference sequence). V gave up 5 bases and J gave up 5 bases; unmatched junction bases: 6. The CDR3 totals 14 residues. This chain's CDR3 is CASSPDRVHNEQFF. Written as DNA, the CDR3 is TGTGCCAGCAGCCCTGACAGGGTTCACAATGAGCAGTTCTTC.

To note about this clone: At the DNA level, this CDR3 is encoded by other sequences in the same sample as well. This rearrangement joins TRBV10-1 to TRBJ2-5, with D unclear. Deletions cut 0 bases from V and 2 bases from J, with 7 bases between. The CDR3 consists of 14 residues. Germline V gene sequence: CDR1 WNHNN, CDR2 SYGVQD (reference sequence). The CDR3 coding sequence is TGCGCCAGCAGTGAGTCGGGCAGTCAAGAGACCCAGTACTTC. Translated: CASSESGSQETQYF.

The rearrangement uses TRBV4-1 and TRBJ2-2; D is perhaps TRBD2 (5 bases). CDR1 is MGHRA and CDR2 is YSYEKL in the germline V gene. This CDR3 contains 14 residues. The V gene lost 0 bases and the J gene lost 12 bases, with 14 bases spanning the gap. The CDR3, as DNA: TGCGCCAGCAGCCAAGATAGAGGGAGTGGGAAGCTGTTTTTT. Its protein product is CASSQDRGSGKLFF.

V and J are TRBV6-5 and TRBJ2-1, with D perhaps matching TRBD2 (5 bases). Deletions cut 2 bases from V and 2 bases from J, with 10 bases between. In germline, CDR1 is MNHEY, CDR2 SVGAGI. The length of the CDR3 is 15 residues. Here the CDR3 DNA reads TGTGCCAGCAGTTACAAGCGGAGCCCCTACAATGAGCAGTTCTTC. Protein product: CASSYKRSPYNEQFF.

The chain combines TRBV13 with TRBJ2-5; TRBD1 might be the D (5 bases). Trimming took off 4 bases at V and 1 base at J, with 13 bases between the two ends. The CDR3 sequence is 15 residues long. CDR1 and CDR2 from the germline V gene are PRHDT and FYEKMQ (reference sequence). The CDR3 DNA reads TGTGCCAGCAGCTCGACCAGGGCTCCCCAAGAGACCCAGTACTTC. Protein sequence: CASSSTRAPQETQYF.

The chain employs TRBV5-4 and TRBJ2-3; the D gene is possibly TRBD2 (6 bases). This CDR3 is built from 16 residues. The germline CDR1 and CDR2 sequences are SGHNT and YYREEE (reference sequence). The V end lost 0 bases, the J end lost 5 bases, and 16 bases lay between the germline ends. In DNA, the CDR3 is TGTGCCAGCAGCTTGGTGGGGGGTCCGGGCAGAGATACGCAGTATTTT. This encodes CASSLVGGPGRDTQYF.

The V and J genes are TRBV15 and TRBJ2-2; the match to TRBD2 covers 11 bases. The V gene's germline CDR1 is LNHNV and CDR2 YYDKDF (reference sequence). The CDR3 is 18 amino acids. Trimming at V came to 0 bases and at J to 6 bases, leaving 9 bases not matched to a gene. CDR3 loop: CATSRDGRLAGKAGELFF. CDR3 coding DNA: TGTGCCACCAGCAGAGATGGTCGACTAGCGGGAAAAGCCGGGGAGCTGTTTTTT.

V and J are TRBV7-9 and TRBJ2-5; 7 bases fit TRBD1. The CDR3 is made up of 13 amino acids. Germline-derived CDR1 and CDR2 are SEHNR and FQNEAQ (reference sequence). The V and J ends lost 5 bases and 9 bases, in that order; junction bases with no gene match: 9. The DNA for the CDR3 is TGTGCCAGCAGCCTATCAGGGGGTAGCGCCCAGTACTTC. Residues: CASSLSGGSAQYF.

V is TRBV6-1 and J is TRBJ1-2; D remains unclear. Germline CDR1 reads MNHNS; CDR2 reads SASEGT. The CDR3 runs 13 residues. Trimming pared 2 bases from V and 5 bases from J, leaving 9 bases between. The CDR3 nucleotides read TGTGCCAGCAGTGAATCGGGGAGGTATGGCTACACCTTC. It translates to CASSESGRYGYTF.